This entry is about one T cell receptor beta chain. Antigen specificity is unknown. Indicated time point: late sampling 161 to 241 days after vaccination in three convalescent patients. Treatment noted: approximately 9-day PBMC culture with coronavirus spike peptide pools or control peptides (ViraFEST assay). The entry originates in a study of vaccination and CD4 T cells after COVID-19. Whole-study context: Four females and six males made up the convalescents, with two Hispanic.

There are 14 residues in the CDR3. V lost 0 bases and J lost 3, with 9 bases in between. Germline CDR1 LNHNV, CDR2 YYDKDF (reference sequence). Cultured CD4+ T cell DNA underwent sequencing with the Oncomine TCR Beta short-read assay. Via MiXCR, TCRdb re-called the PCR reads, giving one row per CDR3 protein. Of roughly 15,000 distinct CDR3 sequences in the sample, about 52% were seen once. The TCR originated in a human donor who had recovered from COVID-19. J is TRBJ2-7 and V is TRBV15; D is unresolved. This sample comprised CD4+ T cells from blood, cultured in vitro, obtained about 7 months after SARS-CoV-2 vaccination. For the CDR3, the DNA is TGTGCCACCAGCAGAGATGTAAACGACTACGAGCAGTACTTC. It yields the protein CATSRDVNDYEQYF.